This T cell receptor beta chain was recorded in a study of PD-1 blockade in classical Hodgkin lymphoma (dated by TCRdb to 2020 to 2022). Regarding the study in general: Nivolumab dosing was 3 mg/kg intravenously every 2 weeks, continuing until either disease progression or unacceptable toxicity. To define a peripheral blood immune signature of response to PD-1 blockade in classical Hodgkin lymphoma, the study combined TCR beta sequencing with CyTOF. Overall study results and their limits: CD4+ but not CD8+ TCR diversity rose significantly by C4D1 (p=0.0027 vs p=0.16), most apparent in complete responders (p=0.02). Diversity was lower in patients who began nivolumab less than 1 year after ASCT, so these patients were left out of later analyses to avoid confounding by immune reconstitution. Baseline diversity similar to that of newly diagnosed patients was observed in trial patients achieving complete response, whereas significantly lower diversity was observed in partial responders and progressors. Baseline TCR diversity was reported as lower in newly diagnosed patients than in healthy donors, and lower still in relapsed/refractory patients. The study was restricted to a single clinical trial cohort, and the causes of repertoire differences, possibly disease activity or prior therapy, were left undefined.

V and J are truncated by 6 bases and 2 bases respectively, leaving an intervening sequence of 16 bases. The CDR3, cysteine through phenylalanine, is 15 amino acids long. CDR3 DNA only is kept here, 45 bases in frame from base 1. The CDR1 and CDR2 encoded by the germline V gene are MDHEN and SYDVKM. Comment on this clone: Its antigen remains undetermined. Base qualities are not recorded, but no much larger clone differs from it by a single base.

The Qiagen DNeasy kit was used to extract genomic DNA both from unsorted PBMCs and from the negatively selected CD4+ and CD8+ fractions. TCR beta CDR3 regions were subjected to amplification by immunoSEQ multiplex PCR with primers that anneal to V and J segments. A synthetic immune receptor repertoire was used to minimize amplification bias, and any remaining bias was removed computationally after sequencing. As for the original processing: Custom Python scripts were used to quantify repertoire diversity as the Shannon entropy index. Unsorted, CD4+ and CD8+ repertoires were analyzed separately, except in combined analyses where CD4+ and CD8+ sequences were merged in silico. A clone was considered expanded if an increase in frequency of at least 2-fold after treatment relative to C1D1 was found, and a pseudocount of 0.5 was applied to clones undetected at baseline. Clones with 0 or 1 copy at C1D1 were defined as singleton clones, while clones with 2 or more copies were defined as non-singleton clones. Clones expanded in unsorted samples were assigned a CD4+, CD8+ or unknown annotation through matching of protein sequences in sorted samples from the same patient. Wilcoxon tests on paired samples were used to test diversity changes from C1D1 to C4D1. TCRdb stores this immuneACCESS table with in-frame sequences only. Part of the clones is absent; in the studies checked, under half of the shortfall reflects unresolved V genes, and no reason is known for the rest. V, J and clone size derive from that table, while D and trimming were established from the DNA sequence. Within this sample are some 13,000 clones, with more than 85% of them counted one time only. The ten largest clonotypes hold roughly 10% of the sample.

This specimen's time point label, per the study, means: cycle 1 day 1 (C1D1), immediately before nivolumab initiation. Every trial patient had relapsed after autologous stem cell transplantation, and cohorts A, B and C differed in prior brentuximab vedotin exposure. The trial cohort was composed of 55 to 65 patients with relapsed/refractory classical Hodgkin lymphoma, for whom complete response, partial response or progressive disease was recorded as best overall response. Trial patients were treated with single-agent nivolumab in the multi-cohort phase II CheckMate 205 trial. An independent review committee assessed best overall response by applying the 2007 International Working Group response criteria. PBMCs from the trial were collected at three points: immediately before nivolumab initiation (C1D1), and during therapy at cycle 2 day 1 and cycle 4 day 1. Peripheral blood was collected in 8 mL Vacutainer Cell Preparation Tubes, from which PBMCs were isolated by centrifugation and then cryopreserved.

The receptor comes from a human donor with classical Hodgkin lymphoma. The V and J segments used are TRBV28 and TRBJ2-5; matching of 7 bases hints at TRBD2 as the D gene. The sequenced sample was peripheral blood mononuclear cells (PBMCs), obtained at baseline. The sequence in DNA is TGTGCCAGCAGCAGAAGGGGGGGTGGTCAAGAGACCCAGTACTTC. This sequence encodes CASSRRGGGQETQYF.